This T cell receptor beta chain originates from a study of blood T cell repertoires in COVID-19. The data were produced by immunoSEQ multiplex PCR, yet TCRdb's version contains in-frame clones alone and is incomplete. This table holds approximately 280,000 clones, roughly 85% found once. A note on this clone: The same CDR3 also results from other DNA sequences found in this sample.

Material for sequencing was PBMCs or T cells enriched from blood (not recorded which). This TCR was sampled from a man aged 35-49 years who had been exposed to COVID-19.

CDR3 nucleotides: TGTGCCAGCAGCGTAGGAGTTCAGGGGATGAACACTGAAGCTTTCTTT. It yields the protein CASSVGVQGMNTEAFF. This chain uses TRBV9 with TRBJ1-1, with a weak D call TRBD1 (6 bases). The CDR3 has 16 amino acids. V gave up 0 bases and J gave up 0 bases, with 12 bases separating them. Germline-derived CDR1 and CDR2 are SGDLS and YYNGEE.